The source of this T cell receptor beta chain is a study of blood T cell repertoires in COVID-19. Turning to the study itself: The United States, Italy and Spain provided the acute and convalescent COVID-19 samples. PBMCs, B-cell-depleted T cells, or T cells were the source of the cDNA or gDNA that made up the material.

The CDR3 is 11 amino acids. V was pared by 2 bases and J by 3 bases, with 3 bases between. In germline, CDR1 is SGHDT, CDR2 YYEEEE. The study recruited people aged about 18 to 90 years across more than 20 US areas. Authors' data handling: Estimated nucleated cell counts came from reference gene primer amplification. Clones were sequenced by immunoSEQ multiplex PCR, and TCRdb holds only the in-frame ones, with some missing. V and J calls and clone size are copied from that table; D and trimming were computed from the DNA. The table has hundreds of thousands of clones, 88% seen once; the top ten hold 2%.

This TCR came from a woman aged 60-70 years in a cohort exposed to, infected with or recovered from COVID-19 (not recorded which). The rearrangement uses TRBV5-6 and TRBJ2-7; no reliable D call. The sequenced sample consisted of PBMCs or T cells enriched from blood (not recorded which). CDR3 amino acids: CASSFHYEQYF. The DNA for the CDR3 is TGTGCCAGCAGCTTTCACTACGAGCAGTACTTC.